These 13 T cell receptor beta chains came from one sample sequenced in a study of OX40 agonist ivuxolimab in advanced cancers. The method behind the library was the immunoSEQ multiplex PCR assay. As stored in TCRdb, this immuneACCESS dataset retains in-frame rearrangements with V and J assigned. A fraction of the clones does not appear; measured against another copy, unresolved V genes explain less than half of the discrepancy, and the remainder lacks a known reason. This sample holds under 45,000 clones; roughly four fifths were observed only once. In total, the top ten clones hold roughly 2.5% of the sample. Source: CD4+ or CD8+ T cells sorted from blood, taken in a trial of the OX40 agonist ivuxolimab. These receptors were obtained from an adult with an advanced solid tumor such as melanoma, head and neck, liver or kidney cancer.

The V call is TRBV5-4, the J call TRBJ1-3; D gene uncertain. CDR1 is SGHNT, CDR2 YYREEE, per germline (reference sequence). The V end was cut by 4 bases, the J end by 9 bases, with 17 bases between. The CDR3 consists of 14 residues. The CDR3 DNA reads as TGTGCCAGCAGCCCCTCAGGTACCCACGGCACCATATATTTT. It specifies CASSPSGTHGTIYF. Based on the CDR3 plus reference TRBV5-4 and TRBJ1-3, the full variable domain is ETGVTQSPTHLIKTRGQQVTLRCSSQSGHNTVSWYQQALGQGPQFIFQYYREEENGRGNFPPRFSGLQFPNYSSELNVNALELDDSALYLCASSPSGTHGTIYFGEGSWLTVV.

The V call is TRBV2, the J call TRBJ2-7; D is uncertain. Germline assignment: CDR1 SNHLY and CDR2 FYNNEI. V was trimmed by 3 bases and J by 5 bases, leaving 11 bases between them. The CDR3 is made up of 13 amino acids. This CDR3 reads CASSDVAAHEQYF. The CDR3 DNA sequence: TGTGCCAGCAGTGATGTGGCAGCCCACGAGCAGTACTTC.

The V call is TRBV4-1, the J call TRBJ2-3; D call uncertain. V lost 1 base to trimming and J lost 0 bases, with 14 bases between them. This CDR3 contains 17 residues. In germline, CDR1 is MGHRA, CDR2 YSYEKL. CDR3 nucleotide sequence: TGCGCCAGCAGCCAAGGGGTCGGAAGCACTAGCACAGATACGCAGTATTTT. Translation gives CASSQGVGSTSTDTQYF.

V is TRBV5-3 and J is TRBJ2-5; no firm D call. TRBV5-3 is labeled an ORF, and its function is uncertain. The CDR3 sequence is 17 residues long. Between the trimmed V and J ends, which lost 4 bases and 1 base, there was a span of 20 bases. CDR3 coding DNA: TGTGCCAGAAGCCCCCCGCGTGGCGAGTGGACCCAAGAGACCCAGTACTTC. Translating gives CARSPPRGEWTQETQYF.

This clone was seen only once. The chain joins TRBV6-1 to TRBJ2-7, with 10 bases fitting TRBD2. In germline, CDR1 is MNHNS, CDR2 SASEGT. Trimming cost V 6 bases and J 9 bases; bases outside gene matches: 8. CDR3 length equals 13 residues. The CDR3 spells CASSESGLARQYF. DNA of the CDR3: TGTGCCAGCAGCGAATCGGGACTAGCGCGGCAGTACTTC.

The chain recombines TRBV6-6 with TRBJ2-7, with D hard to call. The V gene lost 2 bases and the J gene lost 4 bases, with 3 bases spanning the gap. The CDR3 is made up of 11 amino acids. Germline V CDR1 and CDR2: MNHNY, SVGAGI (reference sequence). CDR3 sequence reads: CASSYQYEQYF. In DNA, the CDR3 is TGTGCCAGCAGTTACCAATACGAGCAGTACTTC.

The chain employs TRBV2 and TRBJ1-2; 9 nucleotides align to TRBD1. The length of the CDR3 is 15 residues. Unmatched junction bases numbered 7, after V lost 5 bases and J lost 3 bases. Germline V gene lookup returns CDR1 SNHLY and CDR2 FYNNEI. This CDR3 is CASSYGDRAYYGYTF. In nucleotides, the CDR3 is TGTGCCAGCAGTTACGGGGACAGGGCTTACTATGGCTACACCTTC.

This clone has just one count. This rearrangement joins TRBV7-9 to TRBJ2-5, with 7 bases aligning to TRBD1. The tail of the sequence fits TRBJ2-7 better, so the J call may be wrong. The CDR3 is made up of 14 amino acids. Per germline, CDR1 SEHNR and CDR2 FQNEAQ (reference sequence). CDR3 bases: TGTGCCAGCAGCTTAGGACAGGGTGAGAACGAGCAGTACTTC. Translating gives CASSLGQGENEQYF.

The J gene is TRBJ2-1, the V gene TRBV6-5, with D perhaps matching TRBD2 (6 bases). This CDR3 contains 12 residues. Trimming removed 2 bases at V and 12 bases at J, with 11 bases between. Germline CDR1 reads MNHEY; CDR2 reads SVGAGI. CDR3 DNA: TGTGCCAGCAGTTACAGCGGGTCCGGGCAGTTCTTC. Translated: CASSYSGSGQFF.

The V and J genes are TRBV7-9 and TRBJ1-5; 9 bases map to TRBD1. J gave up 5 bases and V 3 bases, and 2 bases lay outside the gene matches. This CDR3 has 14 amino acids. The germline CDR1 and CDR2 sequences are SEHNR and FQNEAQ (reference sequence). CDR3 sequence (DNA): TGTGCCAGCAGCTTCGACAGGGGGGATCAGCCCCAGCATTTT. It codes for CASSFDRGDQPQHF.

This rearrangement joins TRBV2 to TRBJ1-4; a weak D match, TRBD1 (6 bases). V gave up 2 bases and J gave up 8 bases, with 12 bases separating them. Germline assignment: CDR1 SNHLY and CDR2 FYNNEI. This CDR3 has 14 amino acids. The CDR3 DNA reads as TGTGCCAGCAGTGAATGGGGGCTGAGGGAAAAACTGTTTTTT. Its translation is CASSEWGLREKLFF. The full variable domain, rest sourced from reference TRBV2 and TRBJ1-4, is EPEVTQTPSHQVTQMGQEVILRCVPISNHLYFYWYRQILGQKVEFLVSFYNNEISEKSEIFDDQFSVERPDGSNFTLKIRSTKLEDSAMYFCASSEWGLREKLFFGSGTQLSVL.

The V and J genes are TRBV6-5 and TRBJ1-6; D not certain. The CDR3 is 14 residues long. Germline V gene data show CDR1 as MNHEY and CDR2 as SVGAGI. V was pared by 6 bases and J by 4 bases, with 10 bases between. In DNA form, the CDR3 reads TGTGCCAGCAGCCTAGGACGGTATAATTCACCCCTCCACTTT. This sequence encodes CASSLGRYNSPLHF.

V is TRBV4-3 and J is TRBJ1-2; D remains ambiguous. V lost 4 bases and J 8 bases, leaving 17 bases between the germline ends. CDR1 is LGHNA and CDR2 is YSLEER in the germline V gene. The CDR3 length is 14 residues. The CDR3 region is CASSPIDSLGGYTF. CDR3 in DNA: TGCGCCAGCAGCCCAATAGACTCTTTGGGAGGCTACACCTTC.